This TCR beta chain was sequenced during a study of STAT3 mutations in large granular lymphocyte leukemia. Study at large: Roughly half of the longitudinally sequenced T-LGLL patients carried detectable canonical activating STAT3 mutations.

Each sample's TCRbeta library yielded on average around 42,000 productive templates. The repertoire was sequenced with immunoSEQ multiplex PCR; TCRdb's copy has only in-frame clones and lacks some. The data show approximately 42,000 clones, around 80% seen once. About this clone: Its antigen is as yet unknown.

The study, taken as a whole, reports: In about 30% of the 18 patients, new TCR clonotypes emerged after therapy. In T-cell large granular lymphocyte leukemia, about half of patients showed multiple immunodominant subclonotypes. Treatment regimens differed across patients between samplings.

The germline gives CDR1 SGHAT, CDR2 FQNNGV. J gave up 4 bases and V 0 bases, and 2 bases lay outside the gene matches. The CDR3 is 15 residues long. The sample consisted of PBMCs. This clonotype was sampled from a human donor with T large granular lymphocyte leukemia. Some clones in this sample may be carry-over from other donors' samples. The gene calls are TRBV11-2 and TRBJ2-2; 7 nucleotides align to TRBD2. The CDR3 nucleotides read TGTGCCAGCAGCTTAGAGGCGGGAGCCACCGGGGAGCTGTTTTTT. This gives the protein CASSLEAGATGELFF.